This T cell receptor beta chain was profiled in a study of chemoradiotherapy in HPV16-positive cancers. Remarks on this clone: The antigen remains undetermined.

Study-level results: Non-HPV-specific T cells did not expand in tumors during treatment, whereas candidate HPV-specific clones and E7-related motifs did.

CDR3 length equals 18 residues. Libraries were prepared by immunoSEQ multiplex PCR; TCRdb keeps only in-frame clonotypes and omits some of them. Found here are just under 5,000 clones, roughly 90% of them singletons; the top ten hold 2.5% to 3.5%. Sequenced here: tumor tissue, sampled from a patient who underwent chemoradiotherapy. This receptor was identified in a human donor with HPV-associated anogenital cancer. This rearrangement joins TRBV21-1 to TRBJ1-1; TRBD1, the D gene given by the table, was not confirmed from the DNA. TRBV21-1 is reported as a pseudogene. CDR3 loop: CASSKGLWQGSRNTEAFF. In DNA, the CDR3 is TGTGCCAGCAGCAAAGGACTCTGGCAGGGGTCCCGAAACACTGAAGCTTTCTTT.